These T cell receptor beta chains were read from a single sample in a study of blood T cell repertoires in COVID-19. The method was immunoSEQ multiplex PCR; TCRdb's version includes in-frame clones alone and lacks a portion of them. The data hold about 130,000 clones, with approximately 86% observed a single time. Material for sequencing was PBMCs or T cells enriched from blood (not recorded which). The receptor set was obtained from a woman between 50 and 59 years old who had recovered from COVID-19. The CDR3 runs from the conserved cysteine through the conserved F or W. A D gene is named only where the DNA matches it firmly. Expanded clones get a size class; other rows say once, few or many, or leave the size out.

>TRBJ1-2|TRBD1|-|TRBV4-1
TGCGCCAGCAGCCAAGAGGCAGGGGGCACCTATGGCTACACCTTC
CASSQEAGGTYGYTF
>TRBJ1-4|-|-|TRBV19
TGTGCCAGTAGCTACCAGGGGCGGGGGCATGAAAAACTGTTTTTT
CASSYQGRGHEKLFF
>TRBJ1-2|-|-|TRBV4-1
TGCGCCAGCAGCCACCCCGGAGGAAACTATGGCTACACCTTC
CASSHPGGNYGYTF
>TRBJ1-4|-|-|TRBV9
TGTGCCAGCAGCCGACAAGCTCCTCATGAAAAACTGTTTTTT
CASSRQAPHEKLFF
>TRBJ2-1|-|-|TRBV4-1
TGCGCCAGCAGCCAAGGACTAGGGTGGGACAATGAGCAGTTCTTC
CASSQGLGWDNEQFF
>TRBJ1-6|-|-|TRBV6-5
TGTGCCAGCAACCCGAGCTCCTATAATTCACCCCTCCACTTT
CASNPSSYNSPLHF
>TRBJ1-1|TRBD1|-|TRBV7-2
TGTGCCAGCAGCTCTGACAGGGAGAACACTGAAGCTTTCTTT
CASSSDRENTEAFF
>TRBJ1-1|-|-|TRBV6-2/TRBV6-3
TGTGCCAGCAGTTACCCGACGGGGGGCTCGGTGAACACTGAAGCTTTCTTT
CASSYPTGGSVNTEAFF
>TRBJ1-2|-|-|TRBV6-2/TRBV6-3
TGTGCCAGCAGTTCGGAGGTCTATGGCTACACCTTC
CASSSEVYGYTF
>TRBJ2-7|-|-|TRBV11-3
TGTGCCAGCAGCTTAGCGTCTTGGGGCCCATACGAGCAGTACTTC
CASSLASWGPYEQYF
>TRBJ2-3|TRBD2|-|TRBV24-1
TGTGCCACCAGTGGGGGGAGGGGAAGGAGAGACACAGATACGCAGTATTTT
CATSGGRGRRDTDTQYF
>TRBJ1-5|-|-|TRBV5-5
TGTGCCAGCAGCTTATTCGTCTTAGATCAGCCCCAGCATTTT
CASSLFVLDQPQHF
>TRBJ2-3|TRBD2|-|TRBV5-4
TGTGCCAGCAGCTTGGGCGGGGGGTCTCCCACAGATACGCAGTATTTT
CASSLGGGSPTDTQYF
>TRBJ1-5|-|-|TRBV4-1
TGCGCCAGCAGCCAAGATGAGCGGGGGGCATCGTATCAGCCCCAGCATTTT
CASSQDERGASYQPQHF
>TRBJ1-2|-|-|TRBV5-4
TGTGCCAGCAGCCAGGAGGACAGCTACTACAGGGGCTACACCTTC
CASSQEDSYYRGYTF
>TRBJ2-3|TRBD2|-|TRBV19
TGTGCCAGTAGTATTGCTAGCGGGGAGGATACGCAGTATTTT
CASSIASGEDTQYF
>TRBJ1-6|-|-|TRBV18
TGTGCCAGCTCACCCCGGACAGACAATTCACCCCTCCACTTT
CASSPRTDNSPLHF
>TRBJ1-5|-|-|TRBV5-4
TGTGCCAGCAGCTTGGGTGCGGGGGCAGCTCAGCCCCAGCATTTT
CASSLGAGAAQPQHF
>TRBJ2-5|TRBD1|-|TRBV6-2/TRBV6-3
TGTGCCAGCAGCCCGGGACAGGGTCTAGAGACCCAGTACTTC
CASSPGQGLETQYF
>TRBJ1-3|-|-|TRBV7-9
TGTGCCAGCAGCTTTAGACAGATTAATGGAAACACCATATATTTT
CASSFRQINGNTIYF
>TRBJ2-7|TRBD2|-|TRBV5-1
TGCGCCAGCAGCTTGGATTCGGGGGGGTTGGCCTACGAGCAGTACTTC
CASSLDSGGLAYEQYF
>TRBJ2-2|TRBD1|-|TRBV4-1
TGCGCCAGCAGCCCTGGTGCCCGGACAGGGGTTAACGGGGAGCTGTTTTTT
CASSPGARTGVNGELFF
>TRBJ2-7|TRBD1|-|TRBV10-2
TGCGCCACCCTGGGACAGGGAAGCTCCTACGAGCAGTACTTC
CATLGQGSSYEQYF
>TRBJ2-3|TRBD2|-|TRBV7-2
TGTGCCAGCAGCTTGGGACTAGCGGGGGGGCCAGATACGCAGTATTTT
CASSLGLAGGPDTQYF
>TRBJ2-5|-|-|TRBV3-1/TRBV3-2
TGTGCCAGCAGCCAAGGGTCCCAGCGGCAAGAGACCCAGTACTTC
CASSQGSQRQETQYF
>TRBJ1-3|-|-|TRBV9
TGTGCCAGCAGCGCTGGCCTAGGGGACACCATATATTTT
CASSAGLGDTIYF
>TRBJ2-5|TRBD1|-|TRBV3-1/TRBV3-2
TGTGCCAGCAGCCAGGGACAGGGATGGTTTGGGGAGACCCAGTACTTC
CASSQGQGWFGETQYF
>TRBJ2-3|TRBD2|-|TRBV18
TGTGCCAGCTCACCACTAGCGGGCGCCACAGATACGCAGTATTTT
CASSPLAGATDTQYF
>TRBJ2-1|TRBD1|-|TRBV7-2
TGTGCCAGCAGCTTAACATGGGACAGGGTCGCCAATGAGCAGTTCTTC
CASSLTWDRVANEQFF
>TRBJ2-5|TRBD2|-|TRBV7-9
TGTGCCAGCAGTATTGGTGCTAGCGGAAAACAAGAGACCCAGTACTTC
CASSIGASGKQETQYF
>TRBJ2-3|-|-|TRBV2
TGTGCCAGCAGTGAAAGAACGGGTCTGGGTGCATATTTT
CASSERTGLGAYF
>TRBJ2-7|TRBD1|once|TRBV19
TGTGCCAGTGTAGGCGGGGGGACAGGGGGTCTCTACGAGCAGTACTTC
CASVGGGTGGLYEQYF
>TRBJ1-5|-|-|TRBV7-9
TGTGCCAGCAGCCGCGACAATCAGCCCCAGCATTTT
CASSRDNQPQHF
>TRBJ1-4|-|-|TRBV25-1
TGTGCCAGCAGTGAAAAGGGAGGGGGTGAAAAACTGTTTTTT
CASSEKGGGEKLFF
>TRBJ2-3|TRBD2|-|TRBV27
TGTGCCAGCAGTCCTATGGGAAGCGGGGGGGGCACCCATACGCAGTATTTT
CASSPMGSGGGTHTQYF
>TRBJ2-7|TRBD1|-|TRBV9
TGTGCCAGCAGCGTTACAGGGGGTGAAGGTTACGAGCAGTACTTC
CASSVTGGEGYEQYF
>TRBJ1-4|TRBD1|-|TRBV7-6
TGTGCCAGCAGCTTGGACAGGCACGACCTTAATGAAAAACTGTTTTTT
CASSLDRHDLNEKLFF
>TRBJ2-7|TRBD2|-|TRBV3-1/TRBV3-2
TGTGCCAGCAGCCAAAACTCCTTAGCGGGACCCTACGAGCAGTACTTC
CASSQNSLAGPYEQYF
>TRBJ1-2|-|-|TRBV7-6
TGTGCCAGCAGCTTAAGCAATAACTATGGCTACACCTTC
CASSLSNNYGYTF